This record concerns one T cell receptor beta chain sequence. This specimen belongs to a study of cytomegalovirus exposure and HLA in healthy donors. Use of 60 Vbeta and 13 Jbeta primers characterized the PCR. TCRdb keeps only in-frame clones here, not all; method: immunoSEQ multiplex PCR. The repertoire holds under 300,000 clones, with roughly 85% as singletons. With V trimmed by 6 bases and J by 4 bases, 0 bases remained unmatched. The CDR3 runs to 12 residues. The germline V gene encodes CDR1 MNHEY and CDR2 SMNVEV (reference sequence). This TCR derives from a man aged 35 to 55 in good health and CMV-seropositive. Sequencing input: PBMCs. This sequence joins TRBV27 and TRBJ2-1; TRBD2 agrees at 7 bases. CDR3 loop: CASSGGYNEQFF. CDR3 in DNA: TGTGCCAGCAGCGGGGGGTACAATGAGCAGTTCTTC.